This T cell receptor (beta chain) came from a study of blood T cells in healthy people across ages (dated by TCRdb to the mid-2010s). For the wider study: In model experiments, template switching captured roughly one uniquely barcoded TCR beta cDNA molecule for every two T cells. To track age-related changes in TCR beta repertoire diversity, the study relied on deep sequencing normalized with unique cDNA molecular identifiers. Donors were grouped into four age groups: young (average roughly 16 years), middle-aged (around 39), aged (62) and long-lived (around 80). The study analyzed two additional independent replicas of 1 million unique cDNA reads from the same blood draw for two donors, one aged 18 to 30 and one aged 80 or older. Broad study findings and their caveats: Observed TCR beta diversity per million T cells fell roughly linearly with age, and a significant reduction was already apparent by age around 39. Observed TCR beta diversity correlated strongly with the percentage of naive T cells measured by flow cytometry. Estimates of total diversity based on one million sequenced T cells were considered lower bounds and underestimates. Compared with the aged group, more naive CD4+ T cells, fewer expanded clones and increased TCR diversity were shown by the long-lived group, suggesting age selection. Conclusive comparison of naive and antigen-experienced compartments was prevented by the profiling of bulk unsorted PBMCs. Because donor CMV infection status was unknown, age-related changes in expanded clonotypes were potentially confounded.

The donors were roughly 40 Caucasian individuals from Russia, aged roughly 6 to 100 years, who were systemically healthy. Each donor gave ten milliliters of peripheral blood, drawn into EDTA-treated Vacutainer tubes. Ficoll-Paque density-gradient centrifugation was used to isolate PBMCs, with at least 7 million per sample. Total RNA, at least 5.5 micrograms per sample, was extracted from PBMCs with Trizol reagent. Naive CD45RAhigh/CD27high T cell percentages were measured by flow cytometry on a PBMC aliquot from every donor. The library came from 5' RACE. For sequencing, an Illumina HiSeq 2500 was employed. A second PCR of about 6 to 12 cycles was run with a J-beta primer mix and a sample-barcoded 5' primer. A template-switch 5' adaptor carrying 12 random nucleotides introduced a unique molecular identifier onto each TCR beta cDNA molecule. At least 2.5 million CDR3-containing paired-end reads were obtained from each sample. First-strand cDNA synthesis was performed from all RNA using the Mint cDNA synthesis kit, with priming by a TRBC-specific oligonucleotide. Following uracil-DNA glycosylase treatment, a first 18-cycle PCR with universal primers M1SS and BC2_uni_R was performed on all cDNA. The authors processed their data as follows. For normalization, 1 million high-quality reads, each with a distinct molecular identifier, were randomly selected from each sample. Instead of being binned into consensus sequences, reads with shared molecular identifiers were discarded. MiTCR, with a Q25 quality threshold and the strictest error-elimination algorithm, was used for CDR3 identification, clonotype clustering and error correction. A nonparametric unseen species model with Euler transformation was used to estimate lower-bound total TCR beta diversity. TCRdb reprocessed the public reads (quality trimming at Q25 with fastp, clone calling with MiXCR) and kept in-frame beta chains. Identical CDR3 proteins give one entry, which carries the most common genes and DNA. The V and J calls reflect TCRdb's pipeline rather than the authors' work. The sample yields more than 650,000 distinct CDR3 sequences; under 30% were counted once. The top ten clonotypes cover approximately 2.9% of the sample.

This clonotype was observed a handful of times. Its recognized antigen is unknown. No base-level quality is on record; no much larger clone is a single base apart. CDR1 and CDR2 are read off the germline V gene as MGHRA and YSYEKL. The CDR3, from cysteine to phenylalanine, totals 13 residues. Of all the DNA, just the CDR3 is kept, 39 bases in frame from base 1. The trim is 1 base for V and 5 bases for J, with a gap of 9 bases between the germline ends. This sample also belongs to another study, concerning T cells of mothers and their children. The second study reports: Nine systemically healthy Caucasian individuals served as donors, namely three mothers together with their six children. cDNA synthesis consumed the entire amount of extracted RNA, loaded at approximately 1.6 ug RNA in each 15 ul reaction. Sample barcodes and 2-4 random nucleotides were added via the M1S primer in the second PCR. Over 8.5 million TCR beta CDR3 reads were obtained for each mother, and around 2.7 million reads were obtained for each child. In both related and unrelated pairs, thymic selection shapes the output of TCR recombination in a similar way, with inherited differences having only a minor effect. Normalized repertoire overlap was always found to be slightly, but never significantly, higher in related mother-child pairs than in unrelated mother-child pairs. No persistent microchimeric T cell clones were detected, at a sensitivity of approximately 90 clones per million clonotypes. Deep NGS was used in the study to compare the TCR beta repertoires of mothers and children and to look for features that separate related mother-child pairs from unrelated individuals. On average, the children were around 11 +/- 4 years old, while the mothers were approximately 41 +/- 4 years old. After adapters were ligated using NEBNext reagents, the libraries underwent 100+100 nt paired-end sequencing on an Illumina HiSeq 2000. To prevent cross-contamination, the mother and child libraries were prepared one month apart and sequenced in separate runs. For each donor, somewhere between about 500,000 and 2,300,000 distinct TCR beta clonotypes were identified. Naive TCR beta clonotypes were estimated from low-frequency clonotypes matched to each donor's FACS-determined naive share, without sorting.

The sequence is built from TRBV4-1 and TRBJ2-7; TRBD1 could be the D gene, as 6 bases match. The sequenced sample was blood. The receptor's source is a boy younger than 18 in good health. The CDR3 here reads CASSQAQGDEQYF. The DNA sequence is TGCGCCAGCAGCCAAGCACAGGGAGACGAGCAGTACTTC.